This TCR beta chain was recovered during a study of T cell responses to AZD1222 COVID-19 vaccine. Profiling relied on immunoSEQ multiplex PCR, and the TCRdb table lists in-frame clones only, not all of them. The data show roughly 130,000 clones, roughly 88% seen once. General study points: The donor group comprised mostly white British people and more females; the analysis possibly underestimated clonal diversity. The study found vaccine-associated CD4 TCRs spanning spike, dominant at 160-218 and 743-854.

Regarding this clone: Its antigen is not identified.

This receptor was taken from an adult in good health. Sequenced material: peripheral blood, taken on day 0 of MenACWY control vaccination.

The CDR3 reads CASSPGQGTGELFF. In DNA, the CDR3 is TGTGCCAGCAGCCCGGGACAAGGAACCGGGGAGCTGTTTTTT. The chain couples TRBV2 to TRBJ2-2; maybe TRBD1 (6 bases). The ends were cut back, 6 bases at V and 5 bases at J, with 13 bases in the middle. Germline V CDR1 and CDR2: SNHLY, FYNNEI. The CDR3 spans 14 residues.